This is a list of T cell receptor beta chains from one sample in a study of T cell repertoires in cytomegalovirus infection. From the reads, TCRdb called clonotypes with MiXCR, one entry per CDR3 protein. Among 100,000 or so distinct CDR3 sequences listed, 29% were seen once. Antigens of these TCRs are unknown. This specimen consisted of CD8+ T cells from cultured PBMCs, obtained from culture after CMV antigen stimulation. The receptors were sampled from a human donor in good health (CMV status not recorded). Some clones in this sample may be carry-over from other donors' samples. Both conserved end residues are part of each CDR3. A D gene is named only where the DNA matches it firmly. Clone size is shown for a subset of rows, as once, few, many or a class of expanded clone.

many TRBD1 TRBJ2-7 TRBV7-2 CASSLARGTGDYEQYF TGTGCCAGCAGCTTAGCGAGAGGGACAGGCGACTACGAGCAGTACTTC
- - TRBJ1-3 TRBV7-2 CASSSTGNSGNTIYF TGTGCCAGCAGCTCCACAGGGAACTCTGGAAACACCATATATTTT
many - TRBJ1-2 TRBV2 CASSLRLDGYTF TGTGCCAGCAGTTTACGTCTCGATGGCTACACCTTC
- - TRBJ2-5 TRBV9 CASSPGAVETQYF TGTGCCAGCAGCCCGGGGGCGGTCGAGACCCAGTACTTC
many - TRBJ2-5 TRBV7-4 CASSLGAEGWEETQYF TGTGCCAGCAGCTTAGGGGCCGAAGGCTGGGAGGAGACCCAGTACTTC
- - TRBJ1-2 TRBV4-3 CASSQDGAGAYGYTF TGCGCCAGCAGCCAAGATGGGGCCGGCGCCTATGGCTACACCTTC
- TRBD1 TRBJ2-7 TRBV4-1 CASSRQGGTGTGSYEQYF TGCGCCAGCAGCCGCCAAGGGGGAACCGGGACAGGGAGCTACGAGCAGTACTTC
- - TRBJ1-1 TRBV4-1 CASSLEGGRMNTEAFF TGCGCCAGCAGCCTTGAGGGGGGCAGGATGAACACTGAAGCTTTCTTT
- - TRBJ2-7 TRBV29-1 CSVEALGIGNEQYF TGCAGCGTTGAAGCGTTAGGGATTGGCAACGAGCAGTACTTC
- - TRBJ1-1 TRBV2 CASNFPESGAIEAFF TGTGCCAGCAACTTCCCGGAGTCGGGGGCCATTGAAGCTTTCTTT
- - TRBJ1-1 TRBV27 CASPSRGEIVAEAFF TGTGCCAGCCCTTCTCGAGGGGAGATTGTCGCTGAAGCTTTCTTT
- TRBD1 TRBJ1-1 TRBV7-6 CASSPSDRSTEAFF TGTGCCAGCAGCCCCTCGGACAGGTCCACTGAAGCTTTCTTT
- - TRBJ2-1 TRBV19 CASSIRDRYNEQFF TGTGCCAGTAGTATCCGGGACCGATACAATGAGCAGTTCTTC
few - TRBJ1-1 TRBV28 CASSLYLVTEAFF TGTGCCAGCAGTTTATATTTAGTGACTGAAGCTTTCTTT
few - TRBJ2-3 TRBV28 CASSGPADTDTQYF TGTGCCAGCAGTGGCCCGGCAGACACAGATACGCAGTATTTT
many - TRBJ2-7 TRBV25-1 CASSGEGYEQYF TGTGCCAGCAGTGGCGAGGGGTACGAGCAGTACTTC
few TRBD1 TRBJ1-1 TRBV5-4 CASSSRTGGYTEAFF TGTGCCAGCAGCTCAAGGACAGGGGGATACACTGAAGCTTTCTTT
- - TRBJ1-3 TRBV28 CASSLAVLSGNTIYF TGTGCCAGCAGTTTAGCGGTCCTCTCTGGAAACACCATATATTTT
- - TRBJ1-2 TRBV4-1 CASSQVVGNYGYTF TGCGCCAGCAGCCAAGTGGTAGGGAACTATGGCTACACCTTC
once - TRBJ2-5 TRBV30 CAWAGGIHTQETQYF TGTGCCTGGGCTGGGGGGATCCATACGCAAGAGACCCAGTACTTC
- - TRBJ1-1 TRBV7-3 CASTPMGLEAFF TGTGCCAGCACCCCCATGGGACTGGAAGCTTTCTTT
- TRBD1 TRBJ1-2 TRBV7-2 CASGPGQGAFYGYTF TGTGCCAGCGGTCCGGGACAGGGGGCCTTCTATGGCTACACCTTC
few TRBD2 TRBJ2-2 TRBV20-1 CSADAGGQDTGELFF TGCAGTGCGGACGCGGGGGGGCAGGACACCGGGGAGCTGTTTTTT
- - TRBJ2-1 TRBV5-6 CASSLGAYEQFF TGTGCCAGCAGCTTGGGGGCGTATGAGCAGTTCTTC
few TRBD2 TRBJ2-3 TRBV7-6 CASSLTTSGGYDTQYF TGTGCCAGCAGCCTAACCACTAGCGGGGGGTACGATACGCAGTATTTT
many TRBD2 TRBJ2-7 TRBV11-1 CASSSPLAETYEQYF TGTGCCAGCAGCTCACCTCTAGCGGAAACCTACGAGCAGTACTTC
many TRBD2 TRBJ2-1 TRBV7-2 CASSAGGVNEQFF TGTGCCAGCAGCGCGGGGGGGGTGAATGAGCAGTTCTTC
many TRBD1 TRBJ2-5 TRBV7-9 CASSSLTGQETQYF TGTGCCAGCAGCTCACTGACAGGGCAAGAGACCCAGTACTTC
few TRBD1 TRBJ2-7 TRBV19 CASSFGQGSYEQYF TGTGCCAGTAGTTTCGGACAGGGTTCCTACGAGCAGTACTTC
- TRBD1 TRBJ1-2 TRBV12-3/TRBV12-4 CASSSPTGINYGYTF TGTGCCAGCAGTTCTCCGACAGGGATTAACTATGGCTACACCTTC
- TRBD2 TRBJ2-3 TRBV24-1 CATSDFRVSGGGLSADTQYF TGTGCCACCAGTGATTTTCGGGTCAGCGGGGGGGGTCTGTCCGCAGATACGCAGTATTTT
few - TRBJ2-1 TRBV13 CASSSVLNEQFF TGTGCCAGCAGCTCCGTACTCAATGAGCAGTTCTTC
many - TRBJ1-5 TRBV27 CASSSTPNQPQHF TGTGCCAGCAGTAGCACGCCCAATCAGCCCCAGCATTTT
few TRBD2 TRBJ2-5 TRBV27 CASSSLAGGPWETQYF TGTGCCAGCAGTTCGCTCGCGGGGGGTCCTTGGGAGACCCAGTACTTC
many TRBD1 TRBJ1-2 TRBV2 CASSSFGQGLNYGYTF TGTGCCAGCAGCAGCTTCGGACAGGGCCTTAACTATGGCTACACCTTC
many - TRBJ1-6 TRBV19 CASTLGDIFNSPLHF TGTGCCAGTACCCTGGGGGACATCTTTAATTCACCCCTCCACTTT
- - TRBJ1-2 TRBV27 CASAWDTNYGYTF TGTGCCAGCGCTTGGGACACGAACTATGGCTACACCTTC
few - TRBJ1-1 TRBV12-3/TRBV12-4 CASSFLGSTEAFF TGTGCCAGCAGTTTTCTGGGGAGCACTGAAGCTTTCTTT
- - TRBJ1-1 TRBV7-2 CASSLRVRGRDANTEAFF TGTGCCAGCAGCTTAAGGGTTCGGGGCCGGGATGCGAACACTGAAGCTTTCTTT
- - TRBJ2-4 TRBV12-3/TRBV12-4 CASSLEGSGRSIQYF TGTGCCAGCAGTTTAGAAGGCAGCGGCAGGAGCATTCAGTACTTC
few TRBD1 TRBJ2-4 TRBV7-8 CASSSRDRVQAKNIQYF TGTGCCAGCAGCTCCCGGGACAGGGTCCAAGCCAAAAACATTCAGTACTTC
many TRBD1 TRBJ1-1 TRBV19 CATKTGITEAFF TGTGCCACCAAGACAGGGATCACTGAAGCTTTCTTT
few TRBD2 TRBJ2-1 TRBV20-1 CSARASSGHNEQFF TGCAGTGCTAGAGCTTCTAGCGGACACAATGAGCAGTTCTTC
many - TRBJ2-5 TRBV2 CASSRGQGGETQYF TGTGCCAGCAGTCGGGGGCAGGGGGGAGAGACCCAGTACTTC
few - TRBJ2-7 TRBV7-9 CASSPPFQGYEQYF TGTGCCAGCAGCCCACCCTTTCAGGGCTACGAGCAGTACTTC
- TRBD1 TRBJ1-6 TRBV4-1 CASSVTGDSPLHF TGCGCCAGCAGCGTAACAGGGGATTCACCCCTCCACTTT
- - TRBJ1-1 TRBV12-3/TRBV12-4 CASPDVGNTEAFF TGTGCCAGCCCGGACGTAGGTAACACTGAAGCTTTCTTT